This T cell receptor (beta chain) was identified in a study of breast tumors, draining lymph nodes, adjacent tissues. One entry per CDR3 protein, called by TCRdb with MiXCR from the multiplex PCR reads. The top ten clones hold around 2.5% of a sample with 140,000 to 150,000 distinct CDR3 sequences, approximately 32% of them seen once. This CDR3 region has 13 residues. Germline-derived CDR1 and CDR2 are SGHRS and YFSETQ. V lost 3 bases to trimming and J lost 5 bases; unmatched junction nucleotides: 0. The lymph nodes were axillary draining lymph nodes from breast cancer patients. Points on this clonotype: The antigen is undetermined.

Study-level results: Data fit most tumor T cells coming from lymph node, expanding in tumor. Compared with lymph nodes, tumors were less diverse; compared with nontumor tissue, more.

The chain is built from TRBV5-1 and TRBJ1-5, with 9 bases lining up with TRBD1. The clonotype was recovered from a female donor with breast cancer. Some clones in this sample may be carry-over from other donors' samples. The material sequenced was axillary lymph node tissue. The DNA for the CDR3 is TGCGCCAGCAGCTGGACAGGGGATCAGCCCCAGCATTTT. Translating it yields CASSWTGDQPQHF. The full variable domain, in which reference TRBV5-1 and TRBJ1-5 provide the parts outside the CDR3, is KAGVTQTPRYLIKTRGQQVTLSCSPISGHRSVSWYQQTPGQGLQFLFEYFSETQRNKGNFPGRFSGRQFSNSRSEMNVSTLELGDSALYLCASSWTGDQPQHFGDGTRLSIL.